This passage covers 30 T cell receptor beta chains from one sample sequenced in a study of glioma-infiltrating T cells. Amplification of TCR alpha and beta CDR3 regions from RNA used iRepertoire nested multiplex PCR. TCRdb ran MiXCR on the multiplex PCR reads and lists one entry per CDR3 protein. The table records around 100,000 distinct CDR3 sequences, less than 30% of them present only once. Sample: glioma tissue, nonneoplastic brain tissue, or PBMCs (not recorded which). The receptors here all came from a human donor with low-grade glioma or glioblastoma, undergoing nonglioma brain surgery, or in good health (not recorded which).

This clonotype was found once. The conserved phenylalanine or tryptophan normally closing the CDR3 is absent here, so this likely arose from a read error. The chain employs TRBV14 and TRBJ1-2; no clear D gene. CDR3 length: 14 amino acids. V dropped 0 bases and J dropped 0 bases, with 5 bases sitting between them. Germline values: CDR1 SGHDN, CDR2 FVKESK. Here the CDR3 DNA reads TGTGCCAGCAGCCAAGATAGAGCTAACTATGGCTACACCCTC. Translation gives CASSQDRANYGYTL.

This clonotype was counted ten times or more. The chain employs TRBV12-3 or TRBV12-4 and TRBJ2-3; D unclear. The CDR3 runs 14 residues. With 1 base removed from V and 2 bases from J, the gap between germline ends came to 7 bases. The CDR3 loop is CASSLVTHTDTQYF. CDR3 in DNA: TGTGCCAGCAGTTTAGTCACCCACACAGATACGCAGTATTTT.

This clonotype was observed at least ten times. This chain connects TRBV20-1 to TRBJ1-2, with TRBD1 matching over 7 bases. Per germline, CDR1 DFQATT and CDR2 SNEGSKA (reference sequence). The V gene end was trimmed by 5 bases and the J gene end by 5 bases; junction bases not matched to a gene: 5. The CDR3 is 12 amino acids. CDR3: CSADRDRYGYTF. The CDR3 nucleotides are TGCAGTGCTGATAGGGACAGATATGGCTACACCTTC.

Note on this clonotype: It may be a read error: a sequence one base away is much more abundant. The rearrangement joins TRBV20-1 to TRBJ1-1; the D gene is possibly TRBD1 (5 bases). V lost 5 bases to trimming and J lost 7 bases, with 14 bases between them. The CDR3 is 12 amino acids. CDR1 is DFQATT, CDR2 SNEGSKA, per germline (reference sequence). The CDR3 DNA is TGCAGTGCTCCGACAGAAGTATTTGAAGCTTTCTTT. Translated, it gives CSAPTEVFEAFF.

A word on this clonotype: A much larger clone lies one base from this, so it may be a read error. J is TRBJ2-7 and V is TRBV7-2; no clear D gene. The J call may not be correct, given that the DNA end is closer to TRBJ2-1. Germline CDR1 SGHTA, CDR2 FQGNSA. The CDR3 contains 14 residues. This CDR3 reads CASSLGMAVNEQFF. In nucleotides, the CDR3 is TGTGCCAGCAGCTTGGGTATGGCAGTGAATGAGCAGTTCTTC.

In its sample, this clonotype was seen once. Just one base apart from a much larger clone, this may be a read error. As DNA, the CDR3 is TGTGCCAGCAGCGATAACAGCAACACTGAAGCTCTCTTT. This codes for CASSDNSNTEALF. The chain joins TRBV7-3 to TRBJ1-1; D not resolved. From germline, CDR1 is SGHTA and CDR2 FQGTGA. The length of the CDR3 is 13 residues. The whole variable domain, filled in from reference TRBV7-3 and TRBJ1-1, reads GAGVSQTPSNKVTEKGKYVELRCDPISGHTALYWYRQSLGQGPEFLIYFQGTGAADDSGLPNDRFFAVRPEGSVSTLKIQRTERGDSAVYLCASSDNSNTEALFGQGTRLTVV.

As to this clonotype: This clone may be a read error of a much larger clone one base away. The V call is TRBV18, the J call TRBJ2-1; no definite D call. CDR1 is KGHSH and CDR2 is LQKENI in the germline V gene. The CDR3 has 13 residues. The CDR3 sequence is CARSPIDYNEQFF. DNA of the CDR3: TGTGCCAGATCACCAATCGATTACAATGAGCAGTTCTTC.

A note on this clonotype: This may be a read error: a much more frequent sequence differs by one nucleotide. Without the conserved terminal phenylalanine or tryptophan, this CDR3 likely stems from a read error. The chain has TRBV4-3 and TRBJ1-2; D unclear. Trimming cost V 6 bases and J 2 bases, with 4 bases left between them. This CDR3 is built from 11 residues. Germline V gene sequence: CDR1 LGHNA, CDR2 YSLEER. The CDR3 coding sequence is TGCGCCAGCAGACGGAACTATGGCTACACCTTA. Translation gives CASRRNYGYTL.

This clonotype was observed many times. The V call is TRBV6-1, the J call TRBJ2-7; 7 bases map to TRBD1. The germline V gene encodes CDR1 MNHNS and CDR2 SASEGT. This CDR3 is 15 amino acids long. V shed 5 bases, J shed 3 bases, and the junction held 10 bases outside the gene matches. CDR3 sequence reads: CASSFGQAISYEQYF. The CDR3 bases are TGTGCCAGCAGTTTCGGACAGGCGATAAGCTACGAGCAGTACTTC.

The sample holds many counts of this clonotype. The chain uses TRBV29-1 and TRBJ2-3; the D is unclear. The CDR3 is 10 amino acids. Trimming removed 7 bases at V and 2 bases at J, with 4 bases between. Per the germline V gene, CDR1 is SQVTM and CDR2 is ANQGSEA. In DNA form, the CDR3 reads TGCAGCGGATCCACAGATACGCAGTATTTT. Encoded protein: CSGSTDTQYF.

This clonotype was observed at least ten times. CDR3 amino acids: CASSSAGGGGGYEQYF. CDR3 sequence (DNA): TGTGCCAGCAGTTCCGCCGGTGGAGGGGGAGGATACGAGCAGTACTTC. This chain joins TRBV28 and TRBJ2-7; either TRBD1 or TRBD2 may supply D (6 bases each). The germline gives CDR1 MDHEN, CDR2 SYDVKM. CDR3 length: 16 residues. Trimming shortened V by 4 bases and J by 4 bases, and 20 bases separated the two germline ends.

DNA of the CDR3: TGCAGCGTTGGGGGGAACAGGGAAGATGGCTACACCTTC. It codes for CSVGGNREDGYTF. The genes are TRBV29-1 and TRBJ1-2; D is perhaps TRBD1 (6 bases). Trimming left V 4 bases short and J 6 bases short, with 15 bases between. There are 13 residues in the CDR3. CDR1 and CDR2 (germline): SQVTM, ANQGSEA.

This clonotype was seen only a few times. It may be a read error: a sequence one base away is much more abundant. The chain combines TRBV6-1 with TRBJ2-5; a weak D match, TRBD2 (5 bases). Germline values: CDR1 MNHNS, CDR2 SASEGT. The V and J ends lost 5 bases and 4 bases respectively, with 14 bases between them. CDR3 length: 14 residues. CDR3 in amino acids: CASSPWGARETQYF. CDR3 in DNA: TGTGCCAGCAGTCCCTGGGGAGCACGAGAGACCCAGTACTTC.

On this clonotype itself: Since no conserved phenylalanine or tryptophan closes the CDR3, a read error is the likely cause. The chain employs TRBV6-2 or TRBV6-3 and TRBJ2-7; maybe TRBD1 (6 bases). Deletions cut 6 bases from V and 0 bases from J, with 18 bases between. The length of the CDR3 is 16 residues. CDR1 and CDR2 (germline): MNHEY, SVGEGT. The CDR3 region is CASRQGYRLSSYEQYL. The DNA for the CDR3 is TGTGCCAGCAGGCAGGGGTATCGATTAAGCTCCTACGAGCAGTACCTC.

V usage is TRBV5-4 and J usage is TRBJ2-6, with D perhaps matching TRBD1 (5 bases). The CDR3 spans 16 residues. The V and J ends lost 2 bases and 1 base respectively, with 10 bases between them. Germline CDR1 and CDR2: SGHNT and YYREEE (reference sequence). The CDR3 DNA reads TGTGCCAGCAGCTTCGGATCAGGGTCTGGGGCCAACGTCCTGACTTTC. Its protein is CASSFGSGSGANVLTF.

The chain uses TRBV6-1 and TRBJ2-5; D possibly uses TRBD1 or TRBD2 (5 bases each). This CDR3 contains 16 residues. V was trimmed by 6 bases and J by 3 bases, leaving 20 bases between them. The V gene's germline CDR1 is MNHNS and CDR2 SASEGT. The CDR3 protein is CASSPSGLRDEETQYF. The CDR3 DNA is TGTGCCAGCAGCCCGTCCGGGCTACGGGACGAAGAGACCCAGTACTTC.

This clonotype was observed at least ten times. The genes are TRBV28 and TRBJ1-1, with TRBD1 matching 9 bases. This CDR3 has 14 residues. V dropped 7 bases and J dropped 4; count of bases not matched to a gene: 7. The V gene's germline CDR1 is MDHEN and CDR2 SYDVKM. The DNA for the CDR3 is TGTGCCAGCAATCTCTACAGGGGGCCCACTGAAGCTTTCTTT. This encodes CASNLYRGPTEAFF.

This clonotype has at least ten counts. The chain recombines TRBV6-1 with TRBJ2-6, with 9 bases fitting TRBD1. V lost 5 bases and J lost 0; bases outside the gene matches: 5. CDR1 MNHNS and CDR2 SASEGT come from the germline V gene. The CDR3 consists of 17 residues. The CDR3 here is CASSYAGQGSGANVLTF. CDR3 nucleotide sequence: TGTGCCAGCAGTTACGCGGGACAGGGCTCTGGGGCCAACGTCCTGACTTTC.

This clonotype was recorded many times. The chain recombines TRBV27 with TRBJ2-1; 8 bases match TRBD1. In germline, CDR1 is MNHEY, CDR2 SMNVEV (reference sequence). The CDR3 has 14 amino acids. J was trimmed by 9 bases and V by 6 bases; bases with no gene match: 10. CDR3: CASSLGQGLGEQFF. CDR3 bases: TGTGCCAGCAGCCTCGGACAGGGCCTCGGTGAGCAGTTCTTC.

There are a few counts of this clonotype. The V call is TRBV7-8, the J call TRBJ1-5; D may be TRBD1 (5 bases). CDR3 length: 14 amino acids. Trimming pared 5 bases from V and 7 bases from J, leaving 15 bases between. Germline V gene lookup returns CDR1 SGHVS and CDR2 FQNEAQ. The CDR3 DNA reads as TGTGCCAGCAGCACACAGGAAGGGAAACAGCCCCAGCATTTT. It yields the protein CASSTQEGKQPQHF.

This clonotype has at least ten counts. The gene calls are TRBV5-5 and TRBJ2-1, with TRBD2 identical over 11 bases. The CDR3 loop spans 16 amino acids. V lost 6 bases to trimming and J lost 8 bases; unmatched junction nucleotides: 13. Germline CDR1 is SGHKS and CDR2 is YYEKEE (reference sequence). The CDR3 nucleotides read TGTGCCAGCACCCAATTAGCGGGGGGGCCGATCCATGAGCAGTTCTTC. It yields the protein CASTQLAGGPIHEQFF.

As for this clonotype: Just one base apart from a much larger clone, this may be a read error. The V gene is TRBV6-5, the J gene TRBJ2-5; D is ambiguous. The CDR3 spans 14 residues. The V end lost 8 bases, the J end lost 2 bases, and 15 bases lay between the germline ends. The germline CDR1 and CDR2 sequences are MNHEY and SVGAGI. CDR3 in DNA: TGTGCCAGCTCACCATCGAACGGACAAGAGACCCAGTACTTC. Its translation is CASSPSNGQETQYF.

CDR3 in amino acids: CAWTQGDVSNQPQHF. CDR3 coding DNA: TGTGCCTGGACGCAGGGGGACGTGAGCAATCAGCCCCAGCATTTT. The rearrangement links TRBV30 to TRBJ1-5; 7 bases agree with TRBD1. Germline V lookup: CDR1 GTSNPN, CDR2 SVGIG (reference sequence). Losses at the gene ends were 4 bases for V and 1 base for J; bases not matched to a gene: 7. CDR3 length: 15 residues.

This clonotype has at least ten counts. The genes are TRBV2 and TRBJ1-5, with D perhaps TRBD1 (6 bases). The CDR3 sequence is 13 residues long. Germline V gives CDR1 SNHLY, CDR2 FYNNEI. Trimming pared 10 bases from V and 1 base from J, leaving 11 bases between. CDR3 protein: CATRGRSNQPQHF. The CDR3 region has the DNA TGTGCCACCAGGGGAAGGAGCAATCAGCCCCAGCATTTT.

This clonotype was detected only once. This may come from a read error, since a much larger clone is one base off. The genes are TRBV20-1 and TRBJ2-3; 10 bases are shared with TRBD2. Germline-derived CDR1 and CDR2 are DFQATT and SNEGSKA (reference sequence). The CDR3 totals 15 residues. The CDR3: CSASRAGGPGDTRYF. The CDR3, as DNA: TGCAGTGCTTCCCGAGCGGGGGGGCCGGGAGATACGCGGTATTTT.

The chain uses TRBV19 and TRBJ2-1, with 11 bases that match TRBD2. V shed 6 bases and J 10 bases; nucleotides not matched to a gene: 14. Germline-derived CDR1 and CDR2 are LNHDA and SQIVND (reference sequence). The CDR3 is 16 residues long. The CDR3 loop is CASSLETSGVFREQFF. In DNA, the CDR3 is TGTGCCAGTAGCCTCGAGACTAGCGGGGTTTTTAGGGAGCAGTTCTTC.

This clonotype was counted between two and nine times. The CDR3 protein is CASSNQVNSYEQYF. The CDR3, as DNA: TGTGCCAGTAGTAATCAGGTCAACTCCTACGAGCAGTACTTC. V gene TRBV19 combines with J gene TRBJ2-7; D gene uncertain. Trimming pared 4 bases from V and 0 bases from J, leaving 10 bases between. From germline, CDR1 is LNHDA and CDR2 SQIVND (reference sequence). The CDR3 covers 14 residues.

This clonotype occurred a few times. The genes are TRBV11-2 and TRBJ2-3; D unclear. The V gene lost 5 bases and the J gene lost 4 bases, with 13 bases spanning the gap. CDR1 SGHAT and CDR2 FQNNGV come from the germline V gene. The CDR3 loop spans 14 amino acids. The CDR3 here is CASSPTHPADTQYF. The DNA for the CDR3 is TGTGCCAGCAGCCCCACTCACCCGGCAGATACGCAGTATTTT.

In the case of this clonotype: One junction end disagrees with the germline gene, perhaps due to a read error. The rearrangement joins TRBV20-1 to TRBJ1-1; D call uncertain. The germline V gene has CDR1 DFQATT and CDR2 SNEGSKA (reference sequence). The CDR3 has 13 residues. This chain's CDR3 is CSAVGRQNTEALF. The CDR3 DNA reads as TGCAGTGCTGTTGGACGGCAGAACACTGAAGCTCTCTTT.

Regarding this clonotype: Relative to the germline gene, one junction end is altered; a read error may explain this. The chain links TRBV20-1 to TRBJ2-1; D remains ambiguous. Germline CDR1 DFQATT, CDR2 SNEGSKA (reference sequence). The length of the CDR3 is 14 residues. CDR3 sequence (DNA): TGCAGTGCTTCCCCGGATAGTAGATACGATGAGCAGTTATTC. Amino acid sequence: CSASPDSRYDEQLF.